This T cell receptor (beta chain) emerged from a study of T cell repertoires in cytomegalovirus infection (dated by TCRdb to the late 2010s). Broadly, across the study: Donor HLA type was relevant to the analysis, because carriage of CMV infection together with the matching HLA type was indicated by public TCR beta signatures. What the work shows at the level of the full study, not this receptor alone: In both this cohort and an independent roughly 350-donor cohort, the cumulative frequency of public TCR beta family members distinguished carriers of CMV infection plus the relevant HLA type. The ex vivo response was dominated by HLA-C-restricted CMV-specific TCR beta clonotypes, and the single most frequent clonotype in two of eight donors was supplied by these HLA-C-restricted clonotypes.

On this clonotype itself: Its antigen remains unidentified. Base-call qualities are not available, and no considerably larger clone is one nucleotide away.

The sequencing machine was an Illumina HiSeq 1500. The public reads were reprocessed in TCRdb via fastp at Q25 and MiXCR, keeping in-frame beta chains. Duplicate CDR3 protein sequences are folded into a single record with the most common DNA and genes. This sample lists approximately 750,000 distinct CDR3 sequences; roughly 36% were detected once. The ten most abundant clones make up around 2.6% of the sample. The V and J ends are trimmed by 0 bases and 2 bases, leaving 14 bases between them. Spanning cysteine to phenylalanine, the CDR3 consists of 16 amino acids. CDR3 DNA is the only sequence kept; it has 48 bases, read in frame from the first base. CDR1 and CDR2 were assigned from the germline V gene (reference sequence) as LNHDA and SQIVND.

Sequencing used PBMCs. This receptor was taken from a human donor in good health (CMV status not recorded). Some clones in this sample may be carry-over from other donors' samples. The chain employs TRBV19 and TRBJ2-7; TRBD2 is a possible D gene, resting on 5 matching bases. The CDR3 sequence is CASSIEDGVKTYEQYF. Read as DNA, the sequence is TGTGCCAGTAGTATAGAAGACGGGGTGAAGACCTACGAGCAGTACTTC.